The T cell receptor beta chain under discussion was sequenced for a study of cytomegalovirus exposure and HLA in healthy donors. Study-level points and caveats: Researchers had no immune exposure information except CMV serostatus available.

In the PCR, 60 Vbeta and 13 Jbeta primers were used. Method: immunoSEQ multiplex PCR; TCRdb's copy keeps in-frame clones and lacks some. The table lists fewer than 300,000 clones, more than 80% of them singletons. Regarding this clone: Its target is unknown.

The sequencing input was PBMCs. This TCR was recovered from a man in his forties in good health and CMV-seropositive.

The CDR3 bases are TGTGCCAGCAGTGATCCGGGACAGATTAATTCACCCCTCCACTTT. Encoded protein: CASSDPGQINSPLHF. The J gene is TRBJ1-6, the V gene TRBV28, with 7 bases identical to TRBD1. CDR1 and CDR2 (germline): MDHEN, SYDVKM. The junction had 7 bases not matched to a gene; V was cut back by 5 bases and J by 6 bases. This CDR3 has 15 amino acids.